Sequencing of this TCR beta chain was carried out in a study of PD-L1 blockade in urothelial cancer. Across the study: Patients began atezolizumab, 1,200 mg intravenously every 3 weeks, in the mid-2010s. At 3 weeks (second dose) and 6 weeks after starting treatment, blood was analyzed. Regarding the study as a whole: Pretreatment TCR clonality in blood, when below the median, was predictive of better survival.

Profiling relied on immunoSEQ multiplex PCR, and the TCRdb table lists in-frame clones only, not all of them. The sample includes more than 45,000 clones, about 82% of them seen just once. This clone was seen once. Its cognate antigen is unknown. Time point described: peripheral blood 6 weeks after treatment start. The patients had locally advanced or metastatic urothelial carcinoma. Trimming left V 0 bases short and J 3 bases short, with 5 bases between. CDR3 length equals 13 residues. The germline gives CDR1 MGHRA, CDR2 YSYEKL. The TCR was taken from a man between 65 and 85 years old with urothelial cancer. This sequence joins TRBV4-1 and TRBJ2-5; D remains unclear. Here the sequenced sample was PBMCs, taken around atezolizumab (anti-PD-L1) treatment. CDR3 residues: CASSQDEEETQYF. Written as DNA, the CDR3 is TGCGCCAGCAGCCAAGATGAGGAAGAGACCCAGTACTTC.